A selection of T cell receptor beta chains follows, all from one sample in a study of control samples from healthy donors and cancer patients. Assay used: immunoSEQ multiplex PCR; TCRdb lists only in-frame clones, some missing. This table holds 70,000 or so clones, 94% found once. The specimen sequenced was blood. Every receptor here comes from a woman between 35 and 50 years old in good health. The CDR3 runs from the conserved cysteine through the conserved F or W. A D gene is named only where the DNA matches it firmly. Where a row states a size, it is once, few, many or the class of an expanded clone; other rows omit it.

d_call | j_call | clone_size | v_call | cdr3_nt | cdr3_aa
- | TRBJ2-3 | - | TRBV20-1 | TGCAGTGCTAGTCTCCAGCATACCGGTACGCAGTATTTT | CSASLQHTGTQYF
- | TRBJ1-5 | - | TRBV28 | TGTGCCAGCAGCCCGGCCCCACCAGGACAGCCCCAGCATTTT | CASSPAPPGQPQHF
- | TRBJ2-2 | - | TRBV12-3/TRBV12-4 | TGTGCCAGCAGTTTACTGGTGAGCGGGGAGCTGTTTTTT | CASSLLVSGELFF
- | TRBJ2-3 | - | TRBV6-5 | TGTGCCAGCAGCGTACTTTTGGTTGGAACGCAGTATTTT | CASSVLLVGTQYF
- | TRBJ1-1 | - | TRBV6-5 | TGTGCCAGCAGTTACTCGTTGTTGGACACTGAAGCTTTCTTT | CASSYSLLDTEAFF
- | TRBJ1-2 | - | TRBV19 | TGTGCCAGTAGTCCAGGGCTTAACTATGGCTACACCTTC | CASSPGLNYGYTF
- | TRBJ2-7 | - | TRBV28 | TGTGCCGGCAGGGGCGGTGAGCAGTACTTC | CAGRGGEQYF
- | TRBJ1-3 | - | TRBV12-5 | TGTGCTAGTGGTCTCAGAGGGGAGTCTGGAAACACCATATATTTT | CASGLRGESGNTIYF
TRBD1 | TRBJ2-7 | - | TRBV5-4 | TGTGCCAGCAGCGTCCCAGGGGGCGCTTCGTCCGAGCAGTACTTC | CASSVPGGASSEQYF
- | TRBJ2-7 | - | TRBV7-9 | TGTGCCAGCAGCTTAATCTCTCAGCCTGCTGACTCCTACGAGCAGTACTTC | CASSLISQPADSYEQYF
- | TRBJ1-2 | - | TRBV10-3 | TGTGCCATCAGTGAGTCGCACAACCAGGCTAACTATGGCTACACCTTC | CAISESHNQANYGYTF
- | TRBJ2-2 | once | TRBV7-6 | TGTGCCAGCAGCTTTTTCAGCCACCTTCAAGAAGACACCGGGGAGCTGTTTTTT | CASSFFSHLQEDTGELFF
- | TRBJ2-3 | - | TRBV24-1 | TGTGCCACCAGTGATTCCCATTCGGATACGCAGTATTTT | CATSDSHSDTQYF
- | TRBJ2-2 | - | TRBV7-2 | TGTGCCAGCAGCTTAGTGGGGGGAACGGCCGGGGAGCTGTTTTTT | CASSLVGGTAGELFF
- | TRBJ2-2 | - | TRBV3-1/TRBV3-2 | TGTGCCAGCAGCCCTGAGGTCAAGAACACCGGGGAGCTGTTTTTT | CASSPEVKNTGELFF
TRBD2 | TRBJ2-7 | - | TRBV5-1 | TGCGCCAGCACCCTGACTAGCGGGAGAACTTCCTACGAGCAGTACTTC | CASTLTSGRTSYEQYF
- | TRBJ1-6 | - | TRBV30 | TGTGCCTGGAGTGCCACGACAGACCCCGGGTTCCACTCCTATAATTCACCCCTCCACTTT | CAWSATTDPGFHSYNSPLHF
- | TRBJ1-4 | - | TRBV5-1 | TGCGCCAGCAGCTGGCCTGAAGGGGTATCTAATGAAAAACTGTTTTTT | CASSWPEGVSNEKLFF
- | TRBJ2-3 | few | TRBV3-1/TRBV3-2 | TGTGCCAGCAGCCAAGGACAGAGCACAGATACGCAGTATTTT | CASSQGQSTDTQYF
- | TRBJ2-2 | - | TRBV27 | TGTGCCAGCAGTTTAAACCCCACGCAGGGCGCGAACACCGGGGAGCTGTTTTTT | CASSLNPTQGANTGELFF
- | TRBJ2-1 | - | TRBV29-1 | TGCAGCGTTGAAGATGTGAATGAGCAGTTCTTC | CSVEDVNEQFF
- | TRBJ1-5 | - | TRBV30 | TGTGCCTGGAGCCGTGGACTCAATCAGCCCCAGCATTTT | CAWSRGLNQPQHF
TRBD2 | TRBJ2-2 | - | TRBV27 | TGTGCCAGCAGTTTATGGGGGGGTAGCGGGATAAACACCGGGGAGCTGTTTTTT | CASSLWGGSGINTGELFF